This TCR beta chain was captured in a study of blood T cell repertoires in COVID-19. Study information: Whether acute or convalescent, the COVID-19 samples came from the United States, Italy and Spain. T cells, B-cell-depleted T cells, or PBMCs provided the cDNA or gDNA that served as material.

Losses at the gene ends were 5 bases for V and 9 bases for J; bases not matched to a gene: 10. CDR1 and CDR2 from the germline V gene are MNHEY and SVGAGI. This CDR3 region has 14 residues. Study processing details: Reference gene primers were amplified, and this amplification served to estimate nucleated cell counts. The assay was immunoSEQ multiplex PCR, and TCRdb's table has in-frame clones only and misses some. D and trimming were read from the DNA, whereas the V and J calls and clone size are those reported in that table. Of about 240,000 clones listed, around 85% are singletons. The sample comprised peripheral blood. The receptor's source is a woman older than 75 with acute or convalescent COVID-19. V is TRBV6-5 and J is TRBJ2-1; 7 nucleotides agree with TRBD1. The CDR3 spells CASSRPGGWGEQFF. For the CDR3, the DNA is TGTGCCAGCAGTCGACCAGGGGGTTGGGGTGAGCAGTTCTTC.